This T cell receptor (beta chain) was sequenced in a study of graft-versus-host responses after intestinal transplantation. Looking at the study overall: Recipients were all induced with anti-thymocyte globulin, then given tacrolimus and steroids for two to three years.

The CDR3 runs to 14 residues. Looked up from germline, CDR1 is ENHRY and CDR2 is SYGVKD. Sequencing used immunoSEQ multiplex PCR; TCRdb keeps in-frame clones, though not all of them. The sample carries around 90,000 clones, approximately 92% recorded once. A remark on this clone: The antigen is undetermined. A read error may account for a junction end that differs from germline.

Here the sequenced sample was unstimulated CD8+ T cells sorted from spleen or lymph node cells, taken before transplant. The sequence derives from a human donor who was the organ donor for an intestinal transplant. The rearrangement uses TRBV10-3 and TRBJ1-4, with 7 positions matching TRBD1. CDR3 in amino acids: CAISGGGANGKLFF. The DNA for the CDR3 is TGTGCCATCAGTGGAGGGGGCGCGAATGGAAAACTGTTTTTT.